This TCR beta chain came from a study of blood T cell repertoires in COVID-19. Whole-study context: T cells, B-cell-depleted T cells, or PBMCs supplied cDNA or gDNA.

Authors' data handling: Estimates of nucleated cell counts were drawn from the amplification of reference gene primers. This table comes from immunoSEQ multiplex PCR, and its TCRdb copy is limited to in-frame clones, with some not included. V and J calls and clone size are copied from that table; D and trimming were computed from the DNA. The sample lists fewer than 200,000 clones; approximately 84% were seen once. The germline CDR1 and CDR2 sequences are SEHNR and FQNEAQ (reference sequence). V dropped 7 bases and J dropped 1; count of bases not matched to a gene: 12. This CDR3 is built from 17 residues.

Source material: peripheral blood. This sequence was found in a man aged 35 to 55 who had recovered from COVID-19. The rearrangement links TRBV7-9 to TRBJ2-2; 7 bases are a match to TRBD1. For the CDR3, the DNA is TGTGCCAGCAAAAAACCGAAAGGGACAGTGAACACCGGGGAGCTGTTTTTT. Translating gives CASKKPKGTVNTGELFF.